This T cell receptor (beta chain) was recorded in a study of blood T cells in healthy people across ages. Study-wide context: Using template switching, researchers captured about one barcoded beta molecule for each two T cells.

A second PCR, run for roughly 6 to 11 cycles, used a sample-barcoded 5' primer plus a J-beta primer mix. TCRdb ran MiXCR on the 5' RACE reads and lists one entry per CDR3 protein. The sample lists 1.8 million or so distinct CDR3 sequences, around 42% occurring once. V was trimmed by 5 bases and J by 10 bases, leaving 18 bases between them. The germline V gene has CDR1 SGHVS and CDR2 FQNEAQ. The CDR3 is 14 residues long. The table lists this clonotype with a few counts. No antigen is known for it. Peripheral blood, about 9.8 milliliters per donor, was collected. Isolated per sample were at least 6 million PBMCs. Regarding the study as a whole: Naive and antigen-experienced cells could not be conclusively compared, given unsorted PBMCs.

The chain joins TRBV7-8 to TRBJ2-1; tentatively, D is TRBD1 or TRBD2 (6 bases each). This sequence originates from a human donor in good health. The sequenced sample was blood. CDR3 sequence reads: CASSVGDIGREQFF. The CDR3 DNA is TGTGCCAGCAGCGTAGGGGACATAGGGAGGGAGCAGTTCTTC.